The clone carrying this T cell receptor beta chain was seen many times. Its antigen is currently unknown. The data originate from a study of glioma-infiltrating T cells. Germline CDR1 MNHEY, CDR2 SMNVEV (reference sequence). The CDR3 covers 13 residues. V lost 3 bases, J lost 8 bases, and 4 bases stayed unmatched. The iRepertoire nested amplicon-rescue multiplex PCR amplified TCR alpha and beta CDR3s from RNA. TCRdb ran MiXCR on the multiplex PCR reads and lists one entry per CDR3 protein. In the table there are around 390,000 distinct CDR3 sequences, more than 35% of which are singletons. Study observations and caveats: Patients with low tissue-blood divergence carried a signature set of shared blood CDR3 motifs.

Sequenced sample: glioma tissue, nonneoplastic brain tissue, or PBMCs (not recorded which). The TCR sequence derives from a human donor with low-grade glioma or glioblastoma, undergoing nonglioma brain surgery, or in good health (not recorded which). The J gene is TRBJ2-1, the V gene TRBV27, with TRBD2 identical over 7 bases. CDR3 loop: CASSLSGNYEQFF. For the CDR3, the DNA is TGTGCCAGCAGTTTGAGCGGGAACTATGAGCAGTTCTTC.